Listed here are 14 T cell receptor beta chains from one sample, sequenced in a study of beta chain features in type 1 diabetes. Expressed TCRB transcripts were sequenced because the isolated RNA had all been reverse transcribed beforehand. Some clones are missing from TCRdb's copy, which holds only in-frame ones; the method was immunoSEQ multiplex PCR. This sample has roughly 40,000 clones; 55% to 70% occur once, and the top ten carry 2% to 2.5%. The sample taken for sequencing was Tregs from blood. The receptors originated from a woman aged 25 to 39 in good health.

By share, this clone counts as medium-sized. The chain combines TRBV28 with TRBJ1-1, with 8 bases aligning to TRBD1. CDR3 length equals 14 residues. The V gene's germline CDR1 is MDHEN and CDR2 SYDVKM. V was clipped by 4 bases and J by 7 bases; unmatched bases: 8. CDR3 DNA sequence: TGTGCCAGCAGTTCTCGCAGGGGGCTCGGTGAAGCTTTCTTT. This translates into CASSSRRGLGEAFF. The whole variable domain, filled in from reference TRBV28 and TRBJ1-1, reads DVKVTQSSRYLVKRTGEKVFLECVQDMDHENMFWYRQDPGLGLRLIYFSYDVKMKEKGDIPEGYSVSREKKERFSLILESASTNQTSMYLCASSSRRGLGEAFFGQGTRLTVV.

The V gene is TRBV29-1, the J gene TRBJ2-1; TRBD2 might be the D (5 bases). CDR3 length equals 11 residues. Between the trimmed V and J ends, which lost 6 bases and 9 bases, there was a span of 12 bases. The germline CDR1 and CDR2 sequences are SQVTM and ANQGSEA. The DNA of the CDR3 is TGCAGCGTCGCGAGGGCCGGTGAGCAGTTCTTC. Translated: CSVARAGEQFF.

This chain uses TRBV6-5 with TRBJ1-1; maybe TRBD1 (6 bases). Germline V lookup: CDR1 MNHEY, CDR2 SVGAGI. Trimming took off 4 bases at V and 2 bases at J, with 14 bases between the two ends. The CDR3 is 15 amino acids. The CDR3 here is CASSWSGTPNTEAFF. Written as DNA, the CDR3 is TGTGCCAGCAGTTGGAGCGGGACACCTAACACTGAAGCTTTCTTT.

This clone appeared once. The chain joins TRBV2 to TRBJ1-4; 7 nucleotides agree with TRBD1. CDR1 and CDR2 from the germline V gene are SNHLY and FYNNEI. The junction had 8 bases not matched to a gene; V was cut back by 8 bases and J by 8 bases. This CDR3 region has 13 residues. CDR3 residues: CASQGQNLEKLFF. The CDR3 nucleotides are TGTGCCAGCCAGGGACAGAACCTCGAAAAACTGTTTTTT.

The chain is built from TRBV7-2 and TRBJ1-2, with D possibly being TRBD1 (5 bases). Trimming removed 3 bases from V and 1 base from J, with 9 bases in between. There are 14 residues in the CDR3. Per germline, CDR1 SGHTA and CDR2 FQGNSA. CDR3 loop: CASSLGLINYGYTF. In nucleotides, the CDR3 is TGTGCCAGCAGCTTGGGACTGATTAACTATGGCTACACCTTC.

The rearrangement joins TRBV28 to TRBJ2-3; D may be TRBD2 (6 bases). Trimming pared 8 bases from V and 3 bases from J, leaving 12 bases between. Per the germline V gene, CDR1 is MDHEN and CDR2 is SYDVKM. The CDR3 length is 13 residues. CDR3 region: CASVVGGTDTQYF. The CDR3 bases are TGTGCCAGCGTCGTCGGGGGAACAGATACGCAGTATTTT.

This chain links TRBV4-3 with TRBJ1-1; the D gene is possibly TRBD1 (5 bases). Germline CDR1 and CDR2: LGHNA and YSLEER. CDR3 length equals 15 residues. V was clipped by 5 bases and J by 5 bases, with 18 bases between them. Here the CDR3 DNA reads TGCGCCAGCAGCTATCAGACGCAGGGTACGACTGAAGCTTTCTTT. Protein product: CASSYQTQGTTEAFF.

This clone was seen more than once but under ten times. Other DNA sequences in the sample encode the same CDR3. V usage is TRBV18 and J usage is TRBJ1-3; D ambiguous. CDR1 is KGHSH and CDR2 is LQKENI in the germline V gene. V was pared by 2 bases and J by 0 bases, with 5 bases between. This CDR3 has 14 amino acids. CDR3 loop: CASSPESSGNTIYF. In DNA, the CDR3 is TGTGCCAGCTCACCAGAGAGCTCTGGAAACACCATATATTTT.

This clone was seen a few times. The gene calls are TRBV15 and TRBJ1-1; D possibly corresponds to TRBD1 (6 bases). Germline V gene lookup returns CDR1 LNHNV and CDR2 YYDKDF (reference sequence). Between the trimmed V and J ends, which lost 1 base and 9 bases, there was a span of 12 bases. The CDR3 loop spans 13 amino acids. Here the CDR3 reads CATSRVRGQKAFF. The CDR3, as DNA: TGTGCCACCAGCAGAGTCCGAGGACAGAAAGCTTTCTTT. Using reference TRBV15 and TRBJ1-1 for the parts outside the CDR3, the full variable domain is DAMVIQNPRYQVTQFGKPVTLSCSQTLNHNVMYWYQQKSSQAPKLLFHYYDKDFNNEADTPDNFQSRRPNTSFCFLDIRSPGLGDTAMYLCATSRVRGQKAFFGQGTRLTVV.

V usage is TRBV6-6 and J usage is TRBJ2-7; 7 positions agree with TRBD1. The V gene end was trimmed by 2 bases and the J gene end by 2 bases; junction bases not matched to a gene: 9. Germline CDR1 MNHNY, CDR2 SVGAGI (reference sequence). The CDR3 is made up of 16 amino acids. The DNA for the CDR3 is TGTGCCAGCAGTTACGGAGGACAGGAAGCTGCCTACGAGCAGTACTTC. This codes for CASSYGGQEAAYEQYF.

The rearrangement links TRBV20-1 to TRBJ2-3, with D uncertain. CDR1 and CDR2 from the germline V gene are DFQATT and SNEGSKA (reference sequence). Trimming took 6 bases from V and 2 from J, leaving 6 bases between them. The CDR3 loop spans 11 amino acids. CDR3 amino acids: CSAQSTDTQYF. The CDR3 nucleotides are TGCAGTGCGCAGTCCACAGATACGCAGTATTTT.

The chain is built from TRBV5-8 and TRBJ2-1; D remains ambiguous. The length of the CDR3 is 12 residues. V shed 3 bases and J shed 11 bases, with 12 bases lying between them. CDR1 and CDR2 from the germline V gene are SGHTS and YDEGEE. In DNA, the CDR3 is TGTGCCAGCAGCTCGGATGGTGGGCAGCAGTTCTTC. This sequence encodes CASSSDGGQQFF.

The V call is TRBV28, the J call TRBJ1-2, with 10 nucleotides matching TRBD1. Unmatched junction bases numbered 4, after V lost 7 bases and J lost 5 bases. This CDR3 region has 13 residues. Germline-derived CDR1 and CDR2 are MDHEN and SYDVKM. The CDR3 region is CASTGQGVYGYTF. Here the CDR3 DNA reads TGTGCCAGCACCGGACAGGGGGTTTATGGCTACACCTTC.

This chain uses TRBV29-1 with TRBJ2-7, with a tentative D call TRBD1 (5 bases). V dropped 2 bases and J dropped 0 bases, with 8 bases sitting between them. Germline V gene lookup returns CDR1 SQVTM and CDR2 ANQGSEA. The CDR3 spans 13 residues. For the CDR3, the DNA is TGCAGCGTTGAAACAGGTGGCTCCTACGAGCAGTACTTC. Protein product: CSVETGGSYEQYF.